These 32 T cell receptor beta chains were all obtained from the same sample, sequenced in a study of T cell responses to AZD1222 COVID-19 vaccine. Here immunoSEQ multiplex PCR was the method, and the copy in TCRdb shows in-frame clones only, minus some. Seen here are roughly 250,000 clones, over 85% observed once, and the top ten hold 0.5% to 0.65%. The starting material was peripheral blood, obtained on day 0 of AZD1222 vaccination. These receptors were collected from an adult in good health.

The V gene is TRBV12-5, the J gene TRBJ2-5, with D perhaps TRBD2 (6 bases). Germline CDR1 is LGHNT and CDR2 is FRNRAP. V lost 5 bases and J 1 base, leaving 8 bases between the germline ends. The CDR3 contains 13 residues. CDR3 coding DNA: TGTGCTAGTGGTCTGGGACTCCAAGAGACCCAGTACTTC. Its translation: CASGLGLQETQYF.

The rearrangement uses TRBV5-1 and TRBJ2-2; 7 bases are shared with TRBD1. Germline V lookup: CDR1 SGHRS, CDR2 YFSETQ. The CDR3 has 14 residues. The trim removed 6 bases at V and 5 bases at J, leaving 7 bases unmatched. The CDR3 loop is CASKQGRGTGELFF. As DNA, the CDR3 is TGCGCCAGCAAACAGGGGCGAGGGACCGGGGAGCTGTTTTTT.

This CDR3 reads CASSESLSGNTIYF. The DNA for the CDR3 is TGCGCCAGCAGTGAGTCCCTCTCTGGAAACACCATATATTTT. This sequence joins TRBV10-1 and TRBJ1-3; D uncertain. V was cut by 0 bases and J by 0 bases, with 3 bases left in between. The CDR3 is 14 amino acids. CDR1 is WNHNN, CDR2 SYGVQD, per germline (reference sequence).

V and J are TRBV19 and TRBJ2-7; D might be TRBD2 (6 bases). Trimming took 5 bases from V and 6 from J, leaving 14 bases between them. CDR3 size: 13 residues. In germline, CDR1 is LNHDA, CDR2 SQIVND (reference sequence). The CDR3, as DNA: TGTGCCAGTAGTTCAGCCGCGGGGCTCGAGCAGTACTTC. Amino acids: CASSSAAGLEQYF.

The chain couples TRBV5-4 to TRBJ2-1; 12 bases match TRBD2. Germline CDR1 and CDR2: SGHNT and YYREEE (reference sequence). J lost 9 bases, V lost 1 base, and 8 bases had no gene match. The CDR3 contains 16 residues. In DNA, the CDR3 is TGTGCCAGCAGCTTGAGGCTAGCGGGAGGGCCTAGTGAGCAGTTCTTC. It encodes CASSLRLAGGPSEQFF.

CDR3 protein: CASSFSDRVGETQYF. DNA for the CDR3: TGTGCCAGCAGCTTCTCAGACAGGGTGGGAGAGACCCAGTACTTC. The chain is built from TRBV5-4 and TRBJ2-5; 7 nucleotides agree with TRBD1. The CDR3 length is 15 residues. Trimming at V came to 2 bases and at J to 4 bases, leaving 8 bases not matched to a gene. CDR1 SGHNT and CDR2 YYREEE come from the germline V gene (reference sequence).

The V gene is TRBV11-2, the J gene TRBJ2-3; D remains unclear. The CDR3 runs to 12 residues. V lost 4 bases and J lost 2, with 4 bases in between. Germline-derived CDR1 and CDR2 are SGHAT and FQNNGV. The DNA for the CDR3 is TGTGCCAGCAGCTCTTTCACAGATACGCAGTATTTT. It yields the protein CASSSFTDTQYF.

The chain joins TRBV6-1 to TRBJ1-2; TRBD1 is a possible D gene (5 bases). Trimming took off 2 bases at V and 8 bases at J, with 15 bases between the two ends. CDR1 is MNHNS, CDR2 SASEGT, per germline. This CDR3 has 14 amino acids. The CDR3 DNA reads TGTGCCAGCAGTGAATTGTCACGGGGGGGAGGCTACACCTTC. As protein: CASSELSRGGGYTF.

This chain links TRBV19 with TRBJ1-2, with D possibly matching TRBD1 (5 bases). The CDR3 has 14 residues. Germline V gene sequence: CDR1 LNHDA, CDR2 SQIVND (reference sequence). The V and J ends lost 5 bases and 6 bases respectively, with 16 bases between them. CDR3: CASSGRGGLDGYTF. The CDR3 DNA reads as TGTGCCAGTAGTGGAAGGGGTGGATTGGATGGCTACACCTTC.

This chain joins TRBV6-1 and TRBJ2-7, with 9 bases lining up with TRBD1. CDR1 is MNHNS, CDR2 SASEGT, per germline. The CDR3 sequence is 12 residues long. With V trimmed by 3 bases and J by 7 bases, 1 base remained unmatched. The CDR3 sequence: CASSDGTGEQYF. CDR3 in DNA: TGTGCCAGCAGTGACGGGACAGGGGAGCAGTACTTC.

The chain recombines TRBV29-1 with TRBJ2-3; 15 nucleotides align to TRBD2. CDR1 is SQVTM and CDR2 is ANQGSEA in the germline V gene. Losses at the gene ends were 7 bases for V and 5 bases for J; bases not matched to a gene: 7. The CDR3 contains 15 residues. CDR3 in amino acids: CSAWTSGRALDTQYF. For the CDR3, the DNA is TGCAGCGCCTGGACTAGCGGGAGGGCCTTAGATACGCAGTATTTT.

This chain connects TRBV4-1 to TRBJ2-7; TRBD2 matches 14 bases. The CDR3 covers 16 residues. With 4 bases clipped from V and 2 bases from J, the junction kept 4 bases outside the gene matches. Germline values: CDR1 MGHRA, CDR2 YSYEKL. CDR3 sequence (DNA): TGCGCCAGCAGCCCCGGACTAGCGGGGGGTACCTACGAGCAGTACTTC. It translates to CASSPGLAGGTYEQYF.

This chain links TRBV7-3 with TRBJ1-1; D might be TRBD1 (6 bases). The CDR3 contains 15 residues. V lost 2 bases and J 4 bases, leaving 14 bases between the germline ends. Germline CDR1 reads SGHTA; CDR2 reads FQGTGA. The chain's CDR3 is CASSLSVSTGTEAFF. CDR3 nucleotide sequence: TGTGCCAGCAGCTTATCTGTCTCGACAGGCACTGAAGCTTTCTTT.

There are a few counts of this clone. The CDR3 here is CASSTYGGTSAYEQYF. The CDR3 DNA reads TGTGCCAGCAGTACTTACGGCGGGACTAGTGCCTACGAGCAGTACTTC. V is TRBV28 and J is TRBJ2-7; 8 nucleotides match TRBD2. V was pared by 5 bases and J by 2 bases, with 11 bases of the junction left unmatched. Germline V lookup: CDR1 MDHEN, CDR2 SYDVKM. The CDR3 sequence is 16 residues long. Supplemented by reference TRBV28 and TRBJ2-7, the full variable domain reads DVKVTQSSRYLVKRTGEKVFLECVQDMDHENMFWYRQDPGLGLRLIYFSYDVKMKEKGDIPEGYSVSREKKERFSLILESASTNQTSMYLCASSTYGGTSAYEQYFGPGTRLTVT.

V usage is TRBV15 and J usage is TRBJ1-2; D remains ambiguous. The CDR3 contains 14 residues. The germline V gene has CDR1 LNHNV and CDR2 YYDKDF (reference sequence). V was shortened by 1 base and J by 7 bases, with 13 bases between the two germline ends. CDR3 in DNA: TGTGCCACCAGCAGAGTACCCGGGGAAGGTGGCTACACCTTC. It yields the protein CATSRVPGEGGYTF.

CDR3 sequence: CASSGVTSVGAVTGELFF. CDR3 nucleotides: TGCGCCAGCTCGGGCGTCACTAGCGTGGGGGCGGTCACCGGGGAGCTGTTTTTT. The chain links TRBV5-1 to TRBJ2-2; a weak D match, TRBD2 (7 bases). The CDR3 is made up of 18 amino acids. V was trimmed by 7 bases and J by 4 bases, leaving 26 bases between them. Germline assignment: CDR1 SGHRS and CDR2 YFSETQ.

The sample holds one count of this clone. J is TRBJ1-2 and V is TRBV11-2; TRBD1 might be the D (5 bases). Trimming pared 2 bases from V and 4 bases from J, leaving 8 bases between. The CDR3 length is 13 residues. The V gene's germline CDR1 is SGHAT and CDR2 FQNNGV. Here the CDR3 reads CASSLRGLYGYTF. The CDR3 DNA sequence: TGTGCCAGCAGCTTAAGGGGACTCTATGGCTACACCTTC. The variable domain in full, with the rest retrieved from reference TRBV11-2 and TRBJ1-2, is EAGVAQSPRYKIIEKRQSVAFWCNPISGHATLYWYQQILGQGPKLLIQFQNNGVVDDSQLPKDRFSAERLKGVDSTLKIQPAKLEDSAVYLCASSLRGLYGYTFGSGTRLTVV.

The CDR3: CASSLKQGATEAFF. The DNA for the CDR3 is TGCGCCAGCAGCCTCAAACAGGGGGCCACTGAAGCTTTCTTT. The chain combines TRBV5-1 with TRBJ1-1; 9 nucleotides align to TRBD1. V trimming: 4 bases; J trimming: 4 bases; junction bases outside the gene matches: 5. The CDR3 sequence is 14 residues long. Germline-derived CDR1 and CDR2 are SGHRS and YFSETQ.

J is TRBJ2-3 and V is TRBV7-6; D ambiguous. In germline, CDR1 is SGHVS, CDR2 FNYEAQ. The CDR3 runs to 11 residues. Trimming cost V 3 bases and J 2 bases, with 0 bases left between them. The CDR3 DNA reads TGTGCCAGCAGCTTCACAGATACGCAGTATTTT. This codes for CASSFTDTQYF.

The chain recombines TRBV2 with TRBJ2-7; 7 nucleotides match TRBD1. Germline V gene sequence: CDR1 SNHLY, CDR2 FYNNEI. After removal of 7 bases from V and 6 bases from J, the junction contained 9 bases not matched to a gene. The CDR3 loop spans 13 amino acids. CDR3 nucleotide sequence: TGTGCCAGCACCGCACAGGGGATGCTCGAGCAGTACTTC. It encodes CASTAQGMLEQYF. Variable domain in full (rest from reference TRBV2 and TRBJ2-7): EPEVTQTPSHQVTQMGQEVILRCVPISNHLYFYWYRQILGQKVEFLVSFYNNEISEKSEIFDDQFSVERPDGSNFTLKIRSTKLEDSAMYFCASTAQGMLEQYFGPGTRLTVT.

The chain is built from TRBV28 and TRBJ2-2; D not certain. Germline V gene sequence: CDR1 MDHEN, CDR2 SYDVKM. CDR3 length: 12 amino acids. V lost 6 bases and J lost 7, with 9 bases in between. CDR3 bases: TGTGCCAGCAGCCTGACGATCGGGGAGCTGTTTTTT. Translated: CASSLTIGELFF.

The rearrangement joins TRBV5-1 to TRBJ1-1; TRBD1 agrees at 7 bases. The CDR3 covers 16 residues. Per germline, CDR1 SGHRS and CDR2 YFSETQ. The V gene end was trimmed by 2 bases and the J gene end by 0 bases; junction bases not matched to a gene: 7. CDR3 in DNA: TGCGCCAGCAGCTTCAACAGGGGAGAGGTGAACACTGAAGCTTTCTTT. Translated: CASSFNRGEVNTEAFF.

V usage is TRBV19 and J usage is TRBJ1-1, with TRBD1 matching over 9 bases. CDR1 is LNHDA, CDR2 SQIVND, per germline (reference sequence). Trimming removed 7 bases from V and 5 bases from J; junction bases left unmatched: 11. This CDR3 is built from 15 residues. CDR3 residues: CASIPGQGVWTEAFF. The CDR3, as DNA: TGTGCCAGTATTCCGGGACAGGGTGTTTGGACTGAAGCTTTCTTT.

CDR3 loop: CASSLPSGIIDEQFF. The CDR3 DNA follows: TGCGCCAGCAGCTTGCCTAGCGGGATTATAGATGAGCAGTTCTTC. The V gene is TRBV5-1, the J gene TRBJ2-1; 9 positions match TRBD2. V dropped 1 base and J dropped 8; count of bases not matched to a gene: 7. The CDR3 runs to 15 residues. The germline V gene has CDR1 SGHRS and CDR2 YFSETQ.

The rearrangement links TRBV7-3 to TRBJ2-3; D not resolved. Trimming left V 2 bases short and J 0 bases short, with 9 bases between. Germline lookup yields CDR1 SGHTA and CDR2 FQGTGA. The CDR3 runs to 15 residues. CDR3 region: CASSLYRGSTDTQYF. The CDR3 DNA reads TGTGCCAGCAGCTTATACCGAGGAAGCACAGATACGCAGTATTTT.

The chain uses TRBV7-2 and TRBJ2-7, with 11 bases matching TRBD2. Trimming cost V 1 base and J 3 bases; bases outside gene matches: 5. Looked up from germline, CDR1 is SGHTA and CDR2 is FQGNSA. The CDR3 consists of 16 residues. CDR3 sequence: CASSLGPTSGGYEQYF. CDR3 DNA: TGTGCCAGCAGCTTAGGCCCAACTAGCGGGGGCTACGAGCAGTACTTC. The whole variable domain, filled in from reference TRBV7-2 and TRBJ2-7, reads GAGVSQSPSNKVTEKGKDVELRCDPISGHTALYWYRQSLGQGLEFLIYFQGNSAPDKSGLPSDRFSAERTGGSVSTLTIQRTQQEDSAVYLCASSLGPTSGGYEQYFGPGTRLTVT.

The J gene is TRBJ1-2, the V gene TRBV6-5; D is unresolved. Germline V gives CDR1 MNHEY, CDR2 SVGAGI. The V gene lost 6 bases and the J gene lost 4 bases, with 15 bases spanning the gap. The CDR3 totals 14 residues. CDR3 protein: CASSLASASYGYTF. The CDR3 coding sequence is TGTGCCAGCAGCCTGGCTTCGGCGTCCTATGGCTACACCTTC.

The chain has TRBV7-2 and TRBJ1-3; D not resolved. CDR1 is SGHTA, CDR2 FQGNSA, per germline. The CDR3 totals 15 residues. Deletions cut 5 bases from V and 0 bases from J, with 11 bases between. CDR3 sequence (DNA): TGTGCCAGCAGCGCCGCACTCCTCTCTGGAAACACCATATATTTT. It is translated as CASSAALLSGNTIYF.

The V gene is TRBV10-2, the J gene TRBJ1-2; the match to TRBD1 covers 8 bases. Germline CDR1 reads WSHSY; CDR2 reads SAAADI. J gave up 8 bases and V 4 bases, and 12 bases lay outside the gene matches. The CDR3 consists of 15 residues. The CDR3 spells CASSASSGQGDGYTF. CDR3 bases: TGCGCCAGCAGTGCGTCGTCAGGACAGGGTGACGGCTACACCTTC.

This rearrangement joins TRBV12-3 or TRBV12-4 to TRBJ2-3; no reliable D call. The CDR3 consists of 12 residues. Trimming removed 6 bases at V and 0 bases at J, with 4 bases between. The CDR3 protein is CASRPSTDTQYF. CDR3 nucleotide sequence: TGTGCCAGCAGGCCCAGCACAGATACGCAGTATTTT.

This chain uses TRBV11-2 with TRBJ2-7; D unresolved. Trimming removed 0 bases at V and 1 base at J, with 7 bases between. This CDR3 is built from 14 residues. Germline lookup yields CDR1 SGHAT and CDR2 FQNNGV. DNA of the CDR3: TGTGCCAGCAGCTTAGAGCTGGGATCCTACGAGCAGTACTTC. This translates into CASSLELGSYEQYF.

The rearrangement joins TRBV28 to TRBJ1-6; TRBD1 is a possible D gene (5 bases). The germline CDR1 and CDR2 sequences are MDHEN and SYDVKM. The CDR3 is 15 residues long. V shed 6 bases and J shed 8 bases, with 17 bases lying between them. In DNA, the CDR3 is TGTGCCAGCAGGAATCCGGGGGAGCTCCATTCACCCCTCCACTTT. Translated: CASRNPGELHSPLHF.